The 30 T cell receptor beta chains below were found in one sample sequenced in a study of Graves' ophthalmopathy and Graves' hyperthyroidism. TCR beta CDR3 regions were amplified from RNA transcripts. The first-round RT-PCR employed HTBI primers together with the Qiagen OneStep RT-PCR kit. A multiplex PCR was then performed as the second round. TCRdb called the multiplex PCR reads again in MiXCR, with one record for every CDR3 protein. The table includes about 1.1 million distinct CDR3 sequences, about 40% detected once. Sequencing was carried out using peripheral blood or thyroid tissue (not recorded which). These receptors originate from an adult man with Graves' hyperthyroidism.

The chain is built from TRBV13 and TRBJ2-2; D remains unclear. V was trimmed by 5 bases and J by 6 bases, leaving 7 bases between them. This CDR3 spans 12 amino acids. Germline V gene data show CDR1 as PRHDT and CDR2 as FYEKMQ (reference sequence). CDR3 in amino acids: CASSITAGELFF. CDR3 nucleotides: TGTGCCAGCAGCATCACGGCCGGGGAGCTGTTTTTT.

This clonotype was detected ten times or more. The rearrangement links TRBV5-1 to TRBJ1-2; 7 bases align to TRBD1. CDR1 is SGHRS, CDR2 YFSETQ, per germline. J gave up 8 bases and V 3 bases, and 10 bases lay outside the gene matches. The CDR3 is made up of 14 amino acids. CDR3 DNA: TGCGCCAGCAGCTCCCTGACAGGGCTGGAGGGCTACACCTTC. This sequence encodes CASSSLTGLEGYTF.

The chain carries TRBV5-4 and TRBJ2-5, with a possible D match to TRBD2 (6 bases). Germline V gives CDR1 SGHNT, CDR2 YYREEE (reference sequence). V lost 4 bases, J lost 3 bases, and 13 bases lay in between. The CDR3 consists of 14 residues. CDR3 sequence reads: CASSPDYSKETQYF. The DNA for the CDR3 is TGTGCCAGCAGCCCGGACTATTCGAAAGAGACCCAGTACTTC.

This clonotype was seen only a few times. The rearrangement links TRBV4-1 to TRBJ1-3; no definite D call. The germline gives CDR1 MGHRA, CDR2 YSYEKL. Trimming took 3 bases from V and 4 from J, leaving 13 bases between them. This CDR3 comprises 15 residues. The CDR3: CASSQLITDGNTIYF. Here the CDR3 DNA reads TGCGCCAGCAGCCAGCTGATAACGGACGGAAACACCATATATTTT.

The J gene is TRBJ2-5, the V gene TRBV7-7, with D perhaps matching TRBD2 (8 bases). This CDR3 is built from 13 residues. Germline V gene lookup returns CDR1 SSHAT and CDR2 FNYEAQ (reference sequence). Here the CDR3 DNA reads TGTGCTAGCGCTCGGGAGGGGGCGGAGACCCAGTACTTC. Protein sequence: CASAREGAETQYF.

Concerning this clonotype: This sequence may be a read error, since a much larger clone differs from it by one base. The chain uses TRBV7-9 and TRBJ2-7, with D unresolved. This CDR3 contains 15 residues. V lost 5 bases and J lost 0, with 14 bases in between. CDR1 and CDR2 (germline): SEHNR, FQNEAQ (reference sequence). Here the CDR3 reads CASSPRNPRSYEQYF. Written as DNA, the CDR3 is TGTGCCAGCAGCCCCCGGAACCCCCGCTCCTACGAGCAGTACTTC.

This clonotype was counted ten times or more. V usage is TRBV7-2 and J usage is TRBJ2-5; a possible D gene is TRBD2 (6 bases). CDR1 and CDR2 (germline): SGHTA, FQGNSA. The CDR3 is 17 residues long. V lost 4 bases and J lost 2, with 20 bases in between. The CDR3 is CASSSVVGGRMQETQYF. CDR3 sequence (DNA): TGTGCCAGCAGCTCCGTAGTAGGTGGGAGGATGCAAGAGACCCAGTACTTC.

The chain uses TRBV19 and TRBJ1-1; D not resolved. The CDR3 contains 15 residues. V lost 5 bases and J lost 5, with 18 bases in between. Germline lookup yields CDR1 LNHDA and CDR2 SQIVND (reference sequence). CDR3 amino acids: CASSVLDSLRTEAFF. The CDR3 DNA sequence: TGTGCCAGTAGTGTACTGGACTCACTGAGGACTGAAGCTTTCTTT.

As to this clonotype: A junction boundary mismatches the germline segment, possibly from a read error. This chain links TRBV7-9 with TRBJ2-5; maybe TRBD2 (5 bases). This CDR3 region has 15 residues. Germline CDR1 reads SEHNR; CDR2 reads FQNEAQ (reference sequence). The CDR3 DNA follows: TGTGCCAGCAGCTTAGCGGGAGCAAACCAAGAGCCCCAGTACTTC. It encodes CASSLAGANQEPQYF.

This rearrangement joins TRBV24-1 to TRBJ2-2; 10 positions agree with TRBD1. The V gene's germline CDR1 is KGHDR and CDR2 SFDVKD. V was pared by 4 bases and J by 4 bases, with 5 bases of the junction left unmatched. CDR3 length: 16 residues. CDR3 amino acids: CATSDRTGGTTGELFF. DNA for the CDR3: TGTGCCACCAGTGACCGGACAGGGGGAACCACCGGGGAGCTGTTTTTT.

This clonotype was observed many times. The chain employs TRBV20-1 and TRBJ2-6, with D perhaps being TRBD1 or TRBD2 (5 bases each). Trimming removed 5 bases at V and 0 bases at J, with 14 bases between. Per germline, CDR1 DFQATT and CDR2 SNEGSKA (reference sequence). The CDR3 extends over 16 amino acids. The CDR3 region has the DNA TGCAGTGCTGGGGGTGATCGCGTCTCTGGGGCCAACGTCCTGACTTTC. It is translated as CSAGGDRVSGANVLTF.

V usage is TRBV7-2 and J usage is TRBJ2-7; 8 bases agree with TRBD1. V was pared by 1 base and J by 2 bases, with 10 bases of the junction left unmatched. From germline, CDR1 is SGHTA and CDR2 FQGNSA. The CDR3 contains 17 residues. The CDR3 sequence is CASSLVTLRTGTYEQYF. The CDR3 nucleotides read TGTGCCAGCAGCTTAGTCACCCTTCGGACAGGGACCTACGAGCAGTACTTC.

About this clonotype itself: The junction differs from germline at one of its ends, possibly a read error. The chain links TRBV19 to TRBJ1-2; D remains unclear. Looked up from germline, CDR1 is LNHDA and CDR2 is SQIVND (reference sequence). CDR3 length: 14 amino acids. Here the CDR3 reads CASTSGPRGYGYTF. The CDR3 nucleotides are TGTGCTAGTACCTCGGGTCCGAGAGGCTATGGCTACACCTTC.

This clonotype was observed a handful of times. The gene calls are TRBV2 and TRBJ2-7; D is unclear. The DNA end favors TRBJ2-1, so the J call may be wrong. Germline V lookup: CDR1 SNHLY, CDR2 FYNNEI. This CDR3 comprises 13 residues. The CDR3 DNA follows: TGTGCCAGCAGTGTGTTGTCCTACAATGAGCAGTTCTTC. Protein product: CASSVLSYNEQFF.

This clonotype has only a few counts. The CDR3 loop is CASSESIRTANQPQHF. DNA of the CDR3: TGCGCCAGCAGTGAGTCGATTAGGACAGCCAATCAGCCCCAGCATTTT. This sequence joins TRBV10-2 and TRBJ1-5, with D possibly being TRBD1 (6 bases). CDR1 and CDR2 (germline): WSHSY, SAAADI. The CDR3 sequence is 16 residues long. Trimming removed 0 bases at V and 3 bases at J, with 12 bases between.

This clonotype has a handful of counts. The V and J genes are TRBV10-3 and TRBJ1-1; no clear D. V was cut by 8 bases and J by 0 bases, with 10 bases left in between. Germline CDR1 reads ENHRY; CDR2 reads SYGVKD. The CDR3 runs to 13 residues. The CDR3 DNA reads as TGTGCCATCTCCGACCTCCTGAACACTGAAGCTTTCTTT. Its protein is CAISDLLNTEAFF.

This clonotype was recorded a few times. The rearrangement joins TRBV4-3 to TRBJ1-2; possible D gene TRBD1, 5 bases. Trimming removed 1 base from V and 4 bases from J, with 16 bases in between. Per germline, CDR1 LGHNA and CDR2 YSLEER. This CDR3 spans 16 amino acids. The DNA of the CDR3 is TGCGCCAGCAGCCAAGTTTCGTCGGGACCGAGCTATGGCTACACCTTC. It is translated as CASSQVSSGPSYGYTF.

V is TRBV14 and J is TRBJ1-4; D ambiguous. Germline CDR1 reads SGHDN; CDR2 reads FVKESK. V lost 2 bases and J lost 10, with 8 bases in between. This CDR3 spans 12 amino acids. CDR3 sequence reads: CASSQNTGKLFF. CDR3 nucleotide sequence: TGTGCCAGCAGCCAAAATACCGGAAAACTGTTTTTT. Complete variable domain (other parts from reference TRBV14 and TRBJ1-4): EAGVTQFPSHSVIEKGQTVTLRCDPISGHDNLYWYRRVMGKEIKFLLHFVKESKQDESGMPNNRFLAERTGGTYSTLKVQPAELEDSGVYFCASSQNTGKLFFGSGTQLSVL.

The V and J genes are TRBV12-3 or TRBV12-4 and TRBJ1-2; tentatively, D is TRBD1 (6 bases). Trimming cost V 5 bases and J 1 base, with 11 bases left between them. The CDR3 loop spans 14 amino acids. CDR3 loop: CASSPGAHNYGYTF. The CDR3 region has the DNA TGTGCCAGCAGTCCAGGGGCACATAACTATGGCTACACCTTC.

CDR3 protein: CASRPYPREWELFF. CDR3 DNA: TGTGCCAGCAGACCCTACCCCAGGGAATGGGAGCTGTTTTTT. The chain uses TRBV7-9 and TRBJ2-2; D may be TRBD1 (5 bases). Trimming removed 6 bases at V and 9 bases at J, with 17 bases between. The CDR3 contains 14 residues. The germline gives CDR1 SEHNR, CDR2 FQNEAQ (reference sequence).

This chain links TRBV2 with TRBJ2-5; D is possibly TRBD2 (6 bases). The germline V and J ends were trimmed by 2 bases and 4 bases, with 14 bases remaining between them. Germline V gene lookup returns CDR1 SNHLY and CDR2 FYNNEI. The CDR3 runs 15 residues. In DNA, the CDR3 is TGTGCCAGCAGTGAATTCGGCGGGACGGGAGAGACCCAGTACTTC. Protein: CASSEFGGTGETQYF. The whole variable domain, filled in from reference TRBV2 and TRBJ2-5, reads EPEVTQTPSHQVTQMGQEVILRCVPISNHLYFYWYRQILGQKVEFLVSFYNNEISEKSEIFDDQFSVERPDGSNFTLKIRSTKLEDSAMYFCASSEFGGTGETQYFGPGTRLLVL.

The chain has TRBV5-8 and TRBJ1-1; weak D call: TRBD1 (5 bases). Germline V gene sequence: CDR1 SGHTS, CDR2 YDEGEE. The CDR3 runs to 12 residues. Trimming removed 5 bases at V and 7 bases at J, with 12 bases between. The CDR3 spells CASSREGNEAFF. DNA for the CDR3: TGTGCCAGCAGTCGAGAGGGGAATGAAGCTTTCTTT.

The genes are TRBV7-9 and TRBJ2-2, with D possibly being TRBD2 (6 bases). Per the germline V gene, CDR1 is SEHNR and CDR2 is FQNEAQ (reference sequence). The CDR3 consists of 16 residues. Trimming shortened V by 7 bases and J by 6 bases, and 21 bases separated the two germline ends. Written as DNA, the CDR3 is TGTGCCAGCACGAAGGCCCCGGGAGTCCTAGCCGGGGAGCTGTTTTTT. It codes for CASTKAPGVLAGELFF.

This clonotype was seen more than once but under ten times. The chain is built from TRBV5-4 and TRBJ2-7; 13 nucleotides match TRBD2. This CDR3 has 15 residues. The junction had 4 bases not matched to a gene; V was cut back by 4 bases and J by 3 bases. CDR1 and CDR2 (germline): SGHNT, YYREEE (reference sequence). The CDR3 DNA follows: TGTGCCAGCAGCGTCAGACTAGCGGGGGGCTACGAGCAGTACTTC. Its protein is CASSVRLAGGYEQYF.

This clonotype was counted many times. CDR3 residues: CASSVLVAGGAGELFF. CDR3 nucleotides: TGTGCCAGCAGCGTTCTGGTAGCGGGAGGGGCCGGGGAGCTGTTTTTT. The chain links TRBV9 to TRBJ2-2; 11 positions match TRBD2. The V gene's germline CDR1 is SGDLS and CDR2 YYNGEE. Unmatched junction bases numbered 6, after V lost 2 bases and J lost 6 bases. There are 16 residues in the CDR3.

This clonotype occurred many times. This rearrangement joins TRBV7-3 to TRBJ2-2; unclear D gene. Germline assignment: CDR1 SGHTA and CDR2 FQGTGA. CDR3 length: 13 residues. V lost 5 bases, J lost 6 bases, and 10 bases lay in between. CDR3 amino acids: CASSPWVPGELFF. The CDR3 bases are TGTGCCAGCAGCCCCTGGGTCCCCGGGGAGCTGTTTTTT.

In this sample, this clonotype turned up a few times. V gene TRBV11-2 combines with J gene TRBJ2-2, with D hard to call. Germline V gene lookup returns CDR1 SGHAT and CDR2 FQNNGV. The CDR3 is 17 amino acids. Trimming cost V 1 base and J 4 bases, with 16 bases left between them. Written as DNA, the CDR3 is TGTGCCAGCAGCTTAGCGGTCCTGACAACAAGCACCGGGGAGCTGTTTTTT. Its translation is CASSLAVLTTSTGELFF.

The chain recombines TRBV10-3 with TRBJ2-3; 10 bases match TRBD2. The junction had 13 bases not matched to a gene; V was cut back by 10 bases and J by 6 bases. CDR3 length equals 15 residues. Per the germline V gene, CDR1 is ENHRY and CDR2 is SYGVKD. The chain's CDR3 is CASSLAGGLNDTQYF. The CDR3 nucleotides read TGTGCCAGCAGCTTAGCGGGGGGATTGAATGATACGCAGTATTTT.

This clonotype was counted many times. This chain connects TRBV7-9 to TRBJ2-7; D is uncertain. Trimming left V 5 bases short and J 1 base short, with 18 bases between. CDR3 length equals 16 residues. Germline loops: CDR1 SEHNR, CDR2 FQNEAQ (reference sequence). CDR3 DNA sequence: TGTGCCAGCAGCCCCAAGGTGCCGAAGACGTCCTACGAGCAGTACTTC. It translates to CASSPKVPKTSYEQYF.

This clonotype occurred a few times. This clone may be a read error of a much larger clone one base away. The rearrangement uses TRBV7-2 and TRBJ1-1, with D unclear. Germline V CDR1 and CDR2: SGHTA, FQGNSA. There are 13 residues in the CDR3. V lost 5 bases and J 9 bases, leaving 16 bases between the germline ends. The CDR3 reads CASSPTARRKAFF. CDR3 bases: TGTGCCAGCAGCCCAACGGCCAGACGGAAAGCTTTCTTT.